What follows describes a single T cell receptor (beta chain). This entry belongs to a study of blood T cells in healthy people across ages. Study details: Per every two T cells, about one barcoded beta molecule was captured by template switching.

The CDR3 is 14 amino acids. Trimming cost V 5 bases and J 4 bases; bases outside gene matches: 5. CDR1 and CDR2 from the germline V gene are DFQATT and SNEGSKA (reference sequence). The authors ran a second PCR of about 7 to 12 cycles using a sample-barcoded 5' primer and a J-beta primer mix. TCRdb reprocessed the 5' RACE reads with MiXCR, giving one entry per CDR3 protein. This table holds hundreds of thousands of distinct CDR3 sequences, under 30% found once. V gene TRBV20-1 combines with J gene TRBJ2-5, with 12 positions matching TRBD1. The material sequenced was blood. This sequence was found in an elderly woman in good health. CDR3 nucleotides: TGCAGTGCTCTGGGACAGGGGGCACTAGAGACCCAGTACTTC. This sequence encodes CSALGQGALETQYF.